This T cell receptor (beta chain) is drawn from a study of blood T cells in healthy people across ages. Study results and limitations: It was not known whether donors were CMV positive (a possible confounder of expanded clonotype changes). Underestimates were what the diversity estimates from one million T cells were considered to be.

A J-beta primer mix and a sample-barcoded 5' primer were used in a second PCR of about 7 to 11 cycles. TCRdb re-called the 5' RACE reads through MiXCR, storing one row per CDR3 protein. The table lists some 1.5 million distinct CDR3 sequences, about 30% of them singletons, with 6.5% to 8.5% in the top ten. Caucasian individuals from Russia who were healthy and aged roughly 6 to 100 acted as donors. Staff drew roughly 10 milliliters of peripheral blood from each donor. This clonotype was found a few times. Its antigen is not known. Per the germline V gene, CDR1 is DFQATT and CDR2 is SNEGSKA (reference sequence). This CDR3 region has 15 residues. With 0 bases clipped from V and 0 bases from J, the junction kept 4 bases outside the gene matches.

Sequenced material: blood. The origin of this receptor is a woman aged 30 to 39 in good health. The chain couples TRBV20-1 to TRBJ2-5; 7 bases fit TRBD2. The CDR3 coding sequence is TGCAGTGCTAGAGATGGCGGGAGTTACCAAGAGACCCAGTACTTC. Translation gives CSARDGGSYQETQYF.